This T cell receptor beta chain was retrieved from a study of T cells in localized non-small cell lung cancer. The study's findings and limits: Turning up in adjacent lung were a median roughly 59 of the top 100 tumor clones.

Only in-frame clones appear in the TCRdb table, and some are missing; sequencing was by immunoSEQ multiplex PCR. The sample records tens of thousands of clones, roughly 89% being singletons. Details on this clone: The antigen remains undetermined.

The sequencing used peripheral blood, collected before any cancer treatment. This clonotype was obtained from a male donor at least 60 years old with stage III squamous cell lung carcinoma.

CDR3 amino acids: CASSLNLSPQHF. CDR3 nucleotide sequence: TGTGCCAGCAGCTTAAACCTGTCGCCCCAGCATTTT. The genes are TRBV5-6 and TRBJ1-5; D uncertain. The germline V and J ends were trimmed by 2 bases and 9 bases, with 9 bases remaining between them. This CDR3 is built from 12 residues. Germline V gives CDR1 SGHDT, CDR2 YYEEEE.